This T cell receptor (beta chain) came from a study of blood T cell repertoires in COVID-19. Background on the study: The analysed material was cDNA or gDNA that came from T cells, B-cell-depleted T cells, or PBMCs.

Libraries were prepared by immunoSEQ multiplex PCR; TCRdb keeps only in-frame clonotypes and omits some of them. In the table there are some 500,000 clones, roughly 90% of which are singletons. Ages ranged from roughly 18 to 95 years, with residence in around 24 US areas. Which cohort a participant joined came from the clinical history participants gave. The recovered donors of Cohort 3 showed two negative PCRs, clearance, or symptom resolution. Trimming left V 4 bases short and J 0 bases short, with 9 bases between. CDR3 length: 14 amino acids. Germline values: CDR1 MNHEY, CDR2 SMNVEV (reference sequence).

The receptor was isolated from a woman in her thirties or forties who had recovered from COVID-19. The chain has TRBV27 and TRBJ1-1; D is possibly TRBD1 (5 bases). Sequenced input: PBMCs or T cells enriched from blood (not recorded which). CDR3 sequence: CASSYGGMNTEAFF. Here the CDR3 DNA reads TGTGCCAGCAGTTATGGGGGGATGAACACTGAAGCTTTCTTT.